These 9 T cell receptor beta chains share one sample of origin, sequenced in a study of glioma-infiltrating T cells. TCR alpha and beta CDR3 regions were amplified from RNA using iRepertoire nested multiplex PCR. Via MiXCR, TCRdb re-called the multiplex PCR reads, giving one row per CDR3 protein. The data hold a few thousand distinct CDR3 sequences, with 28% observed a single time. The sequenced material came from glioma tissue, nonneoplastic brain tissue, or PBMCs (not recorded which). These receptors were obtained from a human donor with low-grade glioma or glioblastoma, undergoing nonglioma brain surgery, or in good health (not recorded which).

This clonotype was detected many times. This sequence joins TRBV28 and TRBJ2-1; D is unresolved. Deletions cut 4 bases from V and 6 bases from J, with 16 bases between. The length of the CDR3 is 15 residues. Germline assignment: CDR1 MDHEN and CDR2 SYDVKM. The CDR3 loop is CASSSPSGRANEQFF. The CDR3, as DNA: TGTGCCAGCAGTTCTCCCTCCGGAAGGGCCAATGAGCAGTTCTTC.

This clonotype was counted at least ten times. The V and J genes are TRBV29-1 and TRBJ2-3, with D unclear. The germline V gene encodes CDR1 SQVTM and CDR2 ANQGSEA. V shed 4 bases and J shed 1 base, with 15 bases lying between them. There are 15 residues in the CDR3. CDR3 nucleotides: TGCAGCGTTGTTCCCGGCGTGGGCCGCACAGATACGCAGTATTTT. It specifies CSVVPGVGRTDTQYF.

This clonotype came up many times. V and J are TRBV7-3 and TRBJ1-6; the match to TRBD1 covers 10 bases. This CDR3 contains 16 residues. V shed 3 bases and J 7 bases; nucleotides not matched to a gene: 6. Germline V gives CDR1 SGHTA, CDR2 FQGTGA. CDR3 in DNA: TGTGCCAGCAGCTTGACCTCGGGACAGGGGAATTCACCCCTCCACTTT. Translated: CASSLTSGQGNSPLHF.

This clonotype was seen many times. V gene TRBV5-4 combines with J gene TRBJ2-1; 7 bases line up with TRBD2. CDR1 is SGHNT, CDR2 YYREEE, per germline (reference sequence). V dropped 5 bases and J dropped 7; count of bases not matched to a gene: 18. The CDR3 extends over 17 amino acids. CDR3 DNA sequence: TGTGCCAGCAGACCCACGTTTGGATTGCGGGAGCCTAATGAGCAGTTCTTC. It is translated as CASRPTFGLREPNEQFF.

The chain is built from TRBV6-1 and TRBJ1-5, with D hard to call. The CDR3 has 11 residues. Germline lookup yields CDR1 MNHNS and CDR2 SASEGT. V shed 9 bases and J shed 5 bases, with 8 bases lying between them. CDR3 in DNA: TGTGCCAGTAAATCAGATCAGCCCCAGCATTTT. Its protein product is CASKSDQPQHF.

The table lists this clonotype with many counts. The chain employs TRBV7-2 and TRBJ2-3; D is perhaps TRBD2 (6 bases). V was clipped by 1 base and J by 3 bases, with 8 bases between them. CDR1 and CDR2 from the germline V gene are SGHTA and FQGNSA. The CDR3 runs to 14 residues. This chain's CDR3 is CASSLGAGTDTQYF. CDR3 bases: TGTGCCAGCAGCTTAGGTGCGGGAACAGATACGCAGTATTTT.

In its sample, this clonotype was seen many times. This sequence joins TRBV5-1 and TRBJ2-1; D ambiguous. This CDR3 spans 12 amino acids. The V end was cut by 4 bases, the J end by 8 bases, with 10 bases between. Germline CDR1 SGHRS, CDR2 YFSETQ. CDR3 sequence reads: CASSIHWYEQFF. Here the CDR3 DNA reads TGCGCCAGCAGCATTCACTGGTATGAGCAGTTCTTC.

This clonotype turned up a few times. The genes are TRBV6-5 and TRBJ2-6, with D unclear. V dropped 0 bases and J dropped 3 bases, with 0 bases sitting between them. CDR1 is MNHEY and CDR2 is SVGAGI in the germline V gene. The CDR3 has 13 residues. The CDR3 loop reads CASSYSGANVLTF. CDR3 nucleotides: TGTGCCAGCAGTTACTCTGGGGCCAACGTCCTGACTTTC.

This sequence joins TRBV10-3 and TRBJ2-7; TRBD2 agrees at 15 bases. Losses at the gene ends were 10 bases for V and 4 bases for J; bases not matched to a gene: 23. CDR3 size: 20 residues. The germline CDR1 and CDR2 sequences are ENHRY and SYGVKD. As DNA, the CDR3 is TGTGCCACAAACGTAGGGGGACTAGCGGGAGGCGTGGTTGTGATGTACGAGCAGTACTTC. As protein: CATNVGGLAGGVVVMYEQYF.